This T cell receptor (beta chain) was identified during a study of shared clonotypes between healthy human individuals. Germline lookup yields CDR1 SGHVS and CDR2 FQNEAQ. The CDR3 length is 12 residues. V dropped 1 base and J dropped 6 bases, with 4 bases sitting between them. TCRdb's copy holds only in-frame clones and misses some; the assay was immunoSEQ multiplex PCR. The sample consists of about 680,000 clones, about 91% of them appearing once. In the naive CD8 group, cells lacked CD45RO and were positively selected for CCR7, so terminally differentiated effector memory CD45RA+ cells were left out.

The V gene is TRBV7-8, the J gene TRBJ1-5; no clear D. This TCR was recovered from a man aged 25-45 years in good health. Sequencing was done on a sample of naive CD8+ T cells sorted from blood. In DNA, the CDR3 is TGTGCCAGCAGCTTAGGCAGTCAGCCCCAGCATTTT. Protein product: CASSLGSQPQHF.